The TCR beta chain under discussion was sequenced for a study of brain T cells in children with intractable seizures. Produced via immunoSEQ multiplex PCR; TCRdb's table is partial and in-frame only. This repertoire shows about 340,000 clones, 85% to 95% found once; its top ten account for about 6%. Regarding this clone: Its antigen remains unknown.

Germline CDR1 reads SEHNR; CDR2 reads FQNEAQ (reference sequence). The V gene lost 2 bases and the J gene lost 1 base, with 12 bases spanning the gap. The CDR3 sequence is 17 residues long. Study-wide points: HCMV serostatus was not known, and viral specificity came from CDR3 similarity only.

The time point here: blood from clinic visit 5 months post-surgery; TSC patient then seizure free. The sequenced cases were selected for having the highest brain T cell transcript signatures. At least one anti-epileptic drug was given before surgery. The V gene is TRBV7-9, the J gene TRBJ2-6; no reliable D call. The origin of this receptor is a boy under two years old with tuberous sclerosis and intractable seizures. Sequences were derived from peripheral blood, sampled roughly 5 months after surgery. CDR3 DNA: TGTGCCAGCAGCTTACTTTTACACCTTTCTGGGGCCAACGTCCTGACTTTC. Its protein product is CASSLLLHLSGANVLTF.